This TCR beta chain was recovered during a study of blood T cell repertoires in COVID-19. On the study more broadly: COVID-19 samples from acute and convalescent phases originated in the United States, Italy and Spain. Nucleic acid was either cDNA or gDNA, and it came from T cells, B-cell-depleted T cells, or PBMCs.

CDR1 and CDR2 (germline): MNHNS, SASEGT. V lost 3 bases, J lost 0 bases, and 3 bases lay in between. The CDR3 spans 13 residues. Authors' methods: How many nucleated cells were present was estimated from reference gene primer amplification. Assay used: immunoSEQ multiplex PCR; TCRdb lists only in-frame clones, some missing. V and J calls and clone size follow that table, whereas D and trimming were derived from the DNA. The data hold a few hundred thousand clones, with more than 70% observed a single time. J is TRBJ2-1 and V is TRBV6-1; D not certain. The sequenced material came from peripheral blood. The TCR was taken from a woman aged 45-59 years with acute or convalescent COVID-19. CDR3 amino acids: CASSDRSYNEQFF. CDR3 nucleotide sequence: TGTGCCAGCAGTGACCGCTCCTACAATGAGCAGTTCTTC.